This T cell receptor (beta chain) was observed in a study of regulatory T cells in long-lasting Graves disease (dated by TCRdb to about 2021). Describing the broader study: Patients with newly diagnosed Graves' disease had been on antithyroid drugs for under 3 months. Patients with persistent Graves' disease were compared with patients with newly diagnosed Graves' disease using TCR sequencing and RNA sequencing of peripheral blood. A total of approximately 35 samples underwent TCR sequencing: 13 from persistent and 20 from newly diagnosed Graves' disease patients. The study was registered as a clinical trial and conducted in China.

This clonotype has at least ten counts. The antigen this receptor binds is unknown. Nothing much larger sits one base from this clone, and base qualities are not available. Broader findings and caveats from the paper: Sequencing and analysis were restricted to the TCR beta chain. The authors acknowledged the small sample size as a limitation that may reduce accuracy. Lower TCR Shannon entropy and fewer highly expanded clones were observed in persistent Graves' disease patients than in newly diagnosed patients, which suggested clonal expansion. A larger number of public clonotypes was shared among persistent patients (approximately 2,500) than among newly diagnosed patients (approximately 930). Only peripheral blood was studied, because thyroid tissue, the primary lesion, was inaccessible. TRBV28, TRBJ1-2 and TRBJ2-5 were preferentially used in persistent disease, while TRBV20-1 and TRBJ2-1 were favored in newly diagnosed disease.

Taken with the paper, the label for time point translates to: newly diagnosed GD, antithyroid drugs for less than 3 months. RNA was extracted from PBMCs in TRIzol for both TCR sequencing and RNA sequencing. Graves' disease was diagnosed according to American Thyroid Association guidelines. The patients came from an endocrinology department in Xi'an, China. From each patient, around 9.3 milliliters of peripheral blood was collected into an EDTA anticoagulant tube. Ficoll Paque Plus density gradient separation was used to isolate PBMCs, and no further T cell sorting was done. An Agilent 2100 Bioanalyzer and agarose gel were used to check RNA quality, while a NanoDrop 2000 measured RNA concentration. From cysteine to phenylalanine, the CDR3 is 15 amino acids long. Of all the DNA, just the CDR3 is kept, 45 bases in frame from base 1. The germline V gene (reference sequence) gives CDR1 as DFQATT and CDR2 as SNEGSKA. V and J lose 0 bases and 3 bases, and a span of 14 bases separates them.

Libraries were prepared through multiplex PCR. Sequencing was carried out with an Illumina HiSeq 4000. iRepertoire HTBI primers and Arm-PCR amplification of CDR3 regions were used to construct TCR beta libraries. Before sequencing, the PCR products underwent gel purification. In the authors' own workflow: A total of fewer than 70 TRBV and under 15 TRBJ segments were identified across samples and were used for gene usage analysis of CDR3 amino acid clonotypes. COPE and FqMerger were used to merge the filtered high-quality paired reads into contigs. BLAST was used to align contigs to IMGT TRBV, TRBD and TRBJ reference genes, with CDR3 defined following IMGT. Clonotypes above 0.1% frequency were classified as highly expanded clones. Shannon entropy was used to measure repertoire diversity, and the Gini coefficient was used to measure V-J evenness. A clonotype found in more than one individual was treated as public. TCRdb redid the processing of the public reads, applying fastp at Q25 and MiXCR, and retained in-frame beta chains. Rows with one shared CDR3 protein collapse into an entry with the most common genes and DNA. The V and J calls and clone size are TCRdb's, not the authors'. In all, the sample holds under 300,000 distinct CDR3 sequences, and approximately 20% of those were seen once. Approximately 15% of the sample is in the top ten clones.

These data are also associated with another study on T cells in Graves' hyperthyroidism and ophthalmopathy. The second publication reports: Stable Graves' hyperthyroidism was defined as the absence of progression to ophthalmopathy over 18 months of follow-up. The hyperthyroidism patients were between 18 and 65 years old and newly diagnosed, with a disease duration of less than 2 months. Any patient with an uncontrolled infection, another autoimmune disease, pregnancy or lactation was excluded. Diagnoses were based on clinical symptoms, serum thyroxine and TRAb, thyroid ultrasound and orbital computed tomography. For the first round of RT-PCR on the TCR CDR3, the HTBI primer set was used together with the Qiagen OneStep RT-PCR kit. Most expanded thyroid clonotypes (frequency above 0.001) were also detected in blood, suggesting blood repertoires may reflect thyroid immune responses. In cross-validation, a model built on a 13 V-J signature told ophthalmopathy apart from stable hyperthyroidism with under 90% sensitivity and approximately 81% specificity, and in testing the same model reached 80%/75%. During validation, the model predicted progression to ophthalmopathy a median of roughly 7.1 months ahead of onset, with approximately 70% sensitivity and under 85% specificity. TCR V-J signatures able to tell the groups apart were searched for in a discovery cohort of 100 patients, of whom about 40 had Graves' ophthalmopathy and 57 had stable Graves' hyperthyroidism. Prospective prediction of ophthalmopathy was tested in an independent validation cohort of 18 to 20 hyperthyroidism patients and 17 patients who later progressed to ophthalmopathy. The 85 to 100 discovery patients were divided at random into training and test sets in a 7:3 ratio. Thyroid tissue and blood T-cell repertoires from about six Graves' hyperthyroidism patients were also compared in the study. Following sampling, methimazole starting at 30 mg daily was given to hyperthyroidism patients, and high-dose intravenous methylprednisolone was given to ophthalmopathy patients. The libraries were constructed in a second round of multiplex PCR and then size-selected and purified. The libraries were sequenced on an Illumina HiSeq2000 using paired-end 100 bp reads. SOAPnuke was used to process the raw data, throwing out any read that contained adapters or uncalled bases, had a mean Phred below 15, or lacked an exact constant-primer or identifier match. COPE v1.2.5 was used to merge high-quality paired reads, and clonotypes were defined as unique nucleotide sequences. Clonotypes were aligned to IMGT TRBV, TRBD and TRBJ reference segments using MiTCR v1.1. Analysis was restricted to V-J combinations with a frequency above 0.0001, which covered roughly 99% of repertoires. A TCS score was defined as the ratio of F50 (clonal expansion) to E x V (chaos), with BLOSUM62-based TCRdist applied between CDR3 peptides within each V-J. Welch's t-statistics and random forest reduced roughly 500 V-J features to 13, which were used in a naive Bayes classifier (R e1071). Sample size was not statistically predetermined, and blinding of investigators to group allocation was not performed. The paper reports TCR Vbeta CDR3 sequencing of fewer than 150 peripheral blood samples: around 41 ophthalmopathy, fewer than 80 hyperthyroidism and approximately 17 progressor patients.

The sequence links TRBV20-1 to TRBJ1-1, with TRBD1 as a weak D call on 5 bases. This receptor was taken from a woman in her twenties or thirties with Graves disease. Donor details come from another sample of the same person, matched by shared clones. The sequences come from peripheral blood mononuclear cells (PBMCs), collected at new diagnosis, from a patient treated with antithyroid drugs. The CDR3 protein sequence reads: CSAREGERGYTEAFF. The nucleotides are TGCAGTGCTAGAGAGGGGGAAAGGGGATACACTGAAGCTTTCTTT.